The 10 T cell receptor beta chains presented below share a single source sample, sequenced in a study of beta chain features in type 1 diabetes. Expressed TCRB transcripts were sequenced because the entire RNA isolate underwent reverse transcription. The assay was immunoSEQ multiplex PCR, and TCRdb's table has in-frame clones only and misses some. Of about 350,000 clones listed, around a fifth are singletons. Sequencing input: naive CD4+ T cells from blood. The receptors were sampled from a woman between 18 and 29 years old in good health.

The chain has TRBV7-8 and TRBJ1-5; D gene ambiguous. Trimming cost V 3 bases and J 4 bases, with 13 bases left between them. CDR1 is SGHVS, CDR2 FQNEAQ, per germline. The CDR3 is 15 residues long. The chain's CDR3 is CASSLGDTLNQPQHF. In DNA, the CDR3 is TGTGCCAGCAGCTTGGGTGACACATTGAATCAGCCCCAGCATTTT.

The genes are TRBV2 and TRBJ1-5; TRBD1 aligns across 7 bases. V was clipped by 11 bases and J by 0 bases; unmatched bases: 10. This CDR3 is built from 15 residues. Germline-derived CDR1 and CDR2 are SNHLY and FYNNEI. Written as DNA, the CDR3 is TGTGCCCTAGGTAGGGACAGAAATAGCAATCAGCCCCAGCATTTT. Protein sequence: CALGRDRNSNQPQHF.

This clone came up a few times. The chain carries TRBV7-9 and TRBJ2-7, with TRBD1 as a possible D gene (5 bases). V was pared by 2 bases and J by 5 bases, with 7 bases between. There are 12 residues in the CDR3. CDR1 is SEHNR, CDR2 FQNEAQ, per germline (reference sequence). CDR3 nucleotide sequence: TGTGCCAGCAGCTTACAGGGCGACGAGCAGTACTTC. Encoded protein: CASSLQGDEQYF.

J is TRBJ1-1 and V is TRBV5-6; D remains unclear. The CDR3 totals 12 residues. From germline, CDR1 is SGHDT and CDR2 YYEEEE. Trimming shortened V by 2 bases and J by 11 bases, and 13 bases separated the two germline ends. CDR3 nucleotides: TGTGCCAGCAGCTTTATTGACGGGGAGGCTTTCTTT. It translates to CASSFIDGEAFF.

This clone was picked up a small number of times. This chain joins TRBV30 and TRBJ2-1; 13 nucleotides line up with TRBD2. The germline V gene encodes CDR1 GTSNPN and CDR2 SVGIG (reference sequence). This CDR3 has 17 residues. V lost 0 bases and J lost 5; bases outside the gene matches: 7. The CDR3 region is CAWSVSRTSGSNNEQFF. The CDR3 DNA follows: TGTGCCTGGAGTGTATCCAGGACTAGCGGGAGCAACAATGAGCAGTTCTTC.

This clone was picked up a small number of times. This chain joins TRBV29-1 and TRBJ2-4; 10 bases agree with TRBD1. Germline lookup yields CDR1 SQVTM and CDR2 ANQGSEA. Trimming took 4 bases from V and 2 from J; bases not matched to a gene: 5. The CDR3 extends over 15 amino acids. The CDR3 sequence: CSVGSGQGTKNIQYF. The CDR3 DNA sequence: TGCAGCGTTGGTTCGGGACAGGGGACCAAAAACATTCAGTACTTC.

This clone was detected only a few times. The V and J genes are TRBV6-1 and TRBJ1-5; the D gene is possibly TRBD1 (5 bases). Germline lookup yields CDR1 MNHNS and CDR2 SASEGT. The CDR3 consists of 12 residues. Trimming pared 6 bases from V and 5 bases from J, leaving 8 bases between. Here the CDR3 DNA reads TGTGCCAGCAGCGGGGACTATCAGCCCCAGCATTTT. It encodes CASSGDYQPQHF.

In this sample, this clone turned up a few times. The J gene is TRBJ2-7, the V gene TRBV2; TRBD2 is a possible D gene (6 bases). The CDR3 totals 14 residues. V shed 10 bases and J shed 0 bases, with 16 bases lying between them. CDR1 and CDR2 (germline): SNHLY, FYNNEI. This CDR3 reads CATAGGRSSYEQYF. CDR3 bases: TGTGCCACCGCGGGTGGGAGGAGCTCCTACGAGCAGTACTTC.

The genes are TRBV7-2 and TRBJ2-7, with D perhaps matching TRBD1 (5 bases). The CDR3 runs 12 residues. Trimming took off 5 bases at V and 2 bases at J, with 7 bases between the two ends. Germline V gene sequence: CDR1 SGHTA, CDR2 FQGNSA. DNA of the CDR3: TGTGCCAGCAGCGACAGCCCCTACGAGCAGTACTTC. Protein product: CASSDSPYEQYF.

The chain recombines TRBV5-1 with TRBJ2-1; 7 bases map to TRBD2. The germline gives CDR1 SGHRS, CDR2 YFSETQ. The CDR3 covers 14 residues. Trimming cost V 2 bases and J 6 bases; bases outside gene matches: 5. CDR3 sequence: CASSFRGRGNEQFF. CDR3 DNA: TGCGCCAGCAGCTTCCGCGGGAGAGGCAATGAGCAGTTCTTC.